These T cell receptor beta chains were read from a single sample in a study of OX40 agonist ivuxolimab in advanced cancers. Profiled with immunoSEQ multiplex PCR; TCRdb holds only in-frame clones, not every one. The sample has about 73,000 clones, approximately 86% seen once; the top ten hold 0.55% to 0.7%. This material consisted of CD4+ or CD8+ T cells sorted from blood, taken in a trial of the OX40 agonist ivuxolimab. Receptors were obtained from an adult with an advanced solid tumor such as melanoma, head and neck, liver or kidney cancer. Both conserved end residues are part of each CDR3. Each record gives: clone size, V gene, D gene, CDR3 length, J gene, CDR3 protein, CDR3 DNA. A D gene is named only where the DNA matches it firmly. Expanded clones get a size class; other rows say once, few or many, or leave the size out.

.	TRBV7-9	.	15	TRBJ2-1	CASTPRGSSYNEQFF	TGTGCCAGCACCCCTAGGGGTAGCTCCTACAATGAGCAGTTCTTC
once	TRBV7-2	.	15	TRBJ2-6	CASSLGSSGANVLTF	TGTGCCAGCAGCTTAGGAAGCTCTGGGGCCAACGTCCTGACTTTC
.	TRBV29-1	.	14	TRBJ1-5	CSVAVGGGNQPQHF	TGCAGCGTTGCCGTTGGGGGGGGTAATCAGCCCCAGCATTTT
.	TRBV29-1	.	11	TRBJ2-5	CSGTSQETQYF	TGCAGCGGGACATCTCAAGAGACCCAGTACTTC
.	TRBV18	TRBD2	15	TRBJ2-7	CASRINERGGYEQYF	TGTGCCAGCCGCATCAACGAGCGGGGGGGCTACGAGCAGTACTTC
.	TRBV7-8	.	12	TRBJ1-2	CASSLDRVSYTF	TGTGCCAGCAGCTTAGACCGGGTATCCTACACCTTC
.	TRBV4-1	.	11	TRBJ1-1	CASSSGVEAFF	TGCGCCAGCAGCTCCGGCGTTGAAGCTTTCTTT
.	TRBV7-8	.	13	TRBJ1-6	CASSPDSNSPLHF	TGTGCCAGCAGCCCGGACAGCAATTCACCCCTCCACTTT
.	TRBV29-1	TRBD2	14	TRBJ2-7	CSVTPGLAGHEQYF	TGCAGCGTTACGCCGGGACTAGCGGGCCACGAGCAGTACTTC
few	TRBV28	.	15	TRBJ1-5	CASNLGLFSNQPQHF	TGTGCCAGCAACCTGGGACTTTTTAGCAATCAGCCCCAGCATTTT
.	TRBV28	.	14	TRBJ1-4	CASSPGGFGEKLFF	TGTGCCAGCAGTCCCGGGGGGTTCGGGGAAAAACTGTTTTTT
.	TRBV5-6	TRBD1	14	TRBJ1-2	CASSLRQGVYGYTF	TGTGCCAGCAGCCTGAGACAGGGGGTCTATGGCTACACCTTC
once	TRBV6-5	TRBD2	13	TRBJ2-2	CASGRGGTGELFF	TGTGCCAGCGGCCGCGGGGGGACCGGGGAGCTGTTTTTT
.	TRBV28	.	11	TRBJ2-7	CASSLKVLLYF	TGTGCCAGCAGTTTAAAGGTCCTATTATACTTC
.	TRBV14	TRBD2	15	TRBJ2-1	CASTPAGISYNEQFF	TGTGCCAGCACCCCAGCGGGGATTTCCTACAATGAGCAGTTCTTC
.	TRBV2	.	12	TRBJ1-4	CASRSYGEKLFF	TGTGCCAGCAGGAGTTACGGGGAAAAACTGTTTTTT
once	TRBV9	TRBD1	14	TRBJ2-7	CASSVGQGTYEQYF	TGTGCCAGCAGCGTAGGACAGGGTACCTACGAGCAGTACTTC
once	TRBV4-3	TRBD1	15	TRBJ1-2	CASSQSDREGYGYTF	TGCGCCAGCAGCCAATCTGACAGGGAAGGGTATGGCTACACCTTC
.	TRBV7-8	TRBD2	18	TRBJ2-3	CASSFTVTGLAGLDTQYF	TGTGCCAGCAGCTTTACGGTGACGGGACTAGCGGGACTAGATACGCAGTATTTT
.	TRBV30	TRBD1	13	TRBJ1-5	CAWRRDRGQPQHF	TGTGCCTGGAGGAGGGACAGGGGCCAGCCCCAGCATTTT
.	TRBV9	.	13	TRBJ2-7	CASSVGVEREQYF	TGTGCCAGCAGCGTAGGGGTCGAGCGGGAGCAGTACTTC
once	TRBV10-1	TRBD2	20	TRBJ2-6	CASRKVNRTRESCGANVLTF	TGCGCCAGCAGAAAGGTGAATCGGACTAGGGAATCCTGTGGGGCCAACGTCCTGACTTTC
.	TRBV5-1	.	15	TRBJ1-1	CASSLDILRETEAFF	TGCGCCAGCAGCTTGGATATCCTCCGGGAGACTGAAGCTTTCTTT
.	TRBV30	.	14	TRBJ1-5	CAWSVREYGQPQHF	TGTGCCTGGAGTGTAAGGGAATACGGTCAGCCCCAGCATTTT
.	TRBV27	.	14	TRBJ1-1	CASSYRSMNTEAFF	TGTGCCAGCAGTTACCGATCAATGAACACTGAAGCTTTCTTT
.	TRBV18	.	15	TRBJ1-5	CASSPRALLSQPQHF	TGTGCCAGCTCACCACGGGCCCTTCTTTCTCAGCCCCAGCATTTT
.	TRBV9	TRBD2	15	TRBJ2-1	CASSAGTSGSFEQFF	TGTGCCAGCAGCGCCGGGACTAGCGGGAGCTTCGAGCAGTTCTTC
.	TRBV30	.	13	TRBJ2-3	CAWSVGGMDTQYF	TGTGCCTGGAGTGTGGGCGGAATGGATACGCAGTATTTT
.	TRBV6-5	.	13	TRBJ1-4	CASSDGGGEKLFF	TGTGCCAGCAGTGACGGGGGAGGTGAAAAACTGTTTTTT
.	TRBV9	.	16	TRBJ2-3	CASSPSGASQGDTQYF	TGTGCCAGCAGCCCCAGCGGAGCTAGCCAGGGAGATACGCAGTATTTT
.	TRBV5-4	TRBD2	15	TRBJ2-3	CASSFGGGAVDTQYF	TGTGCCAGCAGCTTCGGCGGGGGGGCTGTAGATACGCAGTATTTT
.	TRBV11-3	TRBD2	16	TRBJ2-1	CASSPQSGGRYNEQFF	TGTGCCAGCAGCCCCCAGAGCGGGGGGCGGTACAATGAGCAGTTCTTC
.	TRBV19	TRBD2	17	TRBJ2-5	CASSKGGRAVGQETQYF	TGTGCCAGTAGTAAGGGCGGGAGGGCCGTCGGCCAAGAGACCCAGTACTTC
.	TRBV27	TRBD1	14	TRBJ1-2	CASSSQGWRYGYTF	TGTGCCAGCAGTTCACAGGGGTGGCGATATGGCTACACCTTC
.	TRBV27	.	17	TRBJ1-4	CASSLLRDTATNEKLFF	TGTGCCAGCAGTTTGCTTCGGGACACTGCAACTAATGAAAAACTGTTTTTT
.	TRBV28	.	14	TRBJ1-2	CASSLTAANYGYTF	TGTGCCAGCAGTTTGACAGCTGCTAACTATGGCTACACCTTC